Listed below are T cell receptor beta chains from one sample, sequenced in a study of shared clonotypes between healthy human individuals. Libraries were prepared by immunoSEQ multiplex PCR; TCRdb keeps only in-frame clonotypes and omits some of them. The sample lists some 470,000 clones; roughly four fifths were seen once. The sample comprised PBMCs. These receptors all stem from a woman in her thirties or forties in good health. Some clones in this sample may be carry-over from other donors' samples. Each CDR3 is given with its conserved first and last residue. Fields, in order: clone size, V gene, J gene, D gene, CDR3 protein, CDR3 DNA. A D gene is named only where the DNA matches it firmly. Rows give clone size only sometimes, using once, few, many, or a class for an expanded clone.

few	TRBV7-9	TRBJ2-5	NA	CASSPNQETQYF	TGTGCCAGCAGCCCAAACCAAGAGACCCAGTACTTC
NA	TRBV18	TRBJ2-2	TRBD1	CASSSGTGNTGELFF	TGTGCCAGCTCATCCGGGACAGGGAACACCGGGGAGCTGTTTTTT
NA	TRBV19	TRBJ1-2	TRBD1	CASSTQGANYGYTF	TGTGCCAGTAGTACTCAGGGGGCGAACTATGGCTACACCTTC
once	TRBV29-1	TRBJ2-7	NA	CSVEYEQYF	TGCAGCGTGGAATACGAGCAGTACTTC
many	TRBV7-9	TRBJ2-3	TRBD1	CASSAGADRVPQYF	TGTGCCAGCAGCGCGGGCGCAGACAGGGTTCCGCAGTATTTT
once	TRBV20-1	TRBJ2-5	NA	CSADSQETQYF	TGCAGTGCGGACAGCCAAGAGACCCAGTACTTC
NA	TRBV27	TRBJ2-7	NA	CASSFGQTAYEQYF	TGTGCCAGCAGTTTTGGGCAGACCGCCTACGAGCAGTACTTC
NA	TRBV2	TRBJ1-4	TRBD1	CASRRDRRDEKLFF	TGTGCCAGCAGACGGGACAGGAGAGATGAAAAACTGTTTTTT
NA	TRBV2	TRBJ2-5	NA	CASSAGLQYF	TGTGCCAGCAGTGCTGGCTTGCAGTACTTC
NA	TRBV7-9	TRBJ2-7	NA	CASSLGYNYEQYF	TGTGCCAGCAGCTTGGGCTACAACTACGAGCAGTACTTC
NA	TRBV18	TRBJ2-1	NA	CASYTVPYNEQFF	TGTGCCAGCTATACAGTGCCCTACAATGAGCAGTTCTTC
few	TRBV28	TRBJ2-7	NA	CASRLSLYEQYF	TGTGCCAGCAGGCTCAGCCTCTACGAGCAGTACTTC
NA	TRBV7-9	TRBJ1-1	NA	CASSKSGGTNTEAFF	TGTGCCAGCAGCAAATCCGGGGGGACGAACACTGAAGCTTTCTTT
NA	TRBV28	TRBJ1-4	TRBD1	CASSRQGINEKLFF	TGTGCCAGCAGTCGACAGGGGATTAATGAAAAACTGTTTTTT
NA	TRBV4-1	TRBJ1-2	TRBD1	CASSHRAFRGPNYGYTF	TGCGCCAGCAGCCACAGGGCGTTCAGGGGGCCTAACTATGGCTACACCTTC
NA	TRBV2	TRBJ1-2	NA	CASSEVHDREYGYTF	TGTGCCAGCAGTGAAGTACACGACAGAGAGTATGGCTACACCTTC
NA	TRBV6-1	TRBJ1-5	NA	CASNLWGGNQPQHF	TGTGCCAGCAACCTATGGGGGGGCAATCAGCCCCAGCATTTT